This entry concerns a single TCR beta chain. The same CDR3 is also encoded by other DNA sequences in this sample. The data were obtained in a study of blood T cell repertoires in COVID-19. J lost 2 bases, V lost 4 bases, and 4 bases had no gene match. Germline V gives CDR1 SGHRS, CDR2 YFSETQ. The CDR3 runs 14 residues. Generated by immunoSEQ multiplex PCR, the TCRdb table keeps only in-frame clones and is missing some. The top ten hold about 8.1% of the sample, which has approximately 88,000 clones, 80% seen once. V usage is TRBV5-1 and J usage is TRBJ1-1, with 8 bases lining up with TRBD1. Sequenced material: peripheral blood. This clonotype originated in a man aged 50-59 years who had recovered from COVID-19. CDR3 sequence: CASSPGTGNTEAFF. For the CDR3, the DNA is TGCGCCAGCAGCCCCGGGACAGGAAACACTGAAGCTTTCTTT.